This entry is about one T cell receptor (beta chain). The data derive from a study of Ad26.COV2.S vaccination and SARS-CoV-2 variants. On the study more broadly: Participants got Ad26.COV2.S intramuscularly, once or twice 56 days apart.

TCRdb's copy holds only in-frame clones and misses some; the assay was immunoSEQ multiplex PCR. This sample carries around 300,000 clones, 75% to 90% of them seen once, and the ten largest clones take 5.5%. Trimming removed 7 bases from V and 3 bases from J, with 15 bases in between. CDR3 length: 13 amino acids. Germline CDR1 SQVTM, CDR2 ANQGSEA. Treatment noted: 15 to 20 received Ad26.COV2.S at low or high dose, single or two shots; five or six received placebo; per-sample allocation not given. Day 63 after the first injection of vaccine or placebo was the sampling time. The chain joins TRBV29-1 to TRBJ1-1; D unresolved. The specimen was peripheral blood, collected in a trial of Ad26.COV2.S vaccine versus placebo. The clonotype originates from a person aged 18-65 years who received the Ad26.COV2.S COVID-19 vaccine or a placebo. The DNA of the CDR3 is TGCAGCGCTGTGAAAACCTCATACACTGAAGCTTTCTTT. Encoded protein: CSAVKTSYTEAFF. The whole variable domain, filled in from reference TRBV29-1 and TRBJ1-1, reads SAVISQKPSRDICQRGTSLTIQCQVDSQVTMMFWYRQQPGQSLTLIATANQGSEATYESGFVIDKFPISRPNLTFSTLTVSNMSPEDSSIYLCSAVKTSYTEAFFGQGTRLTVV.